These 24 T cell receptor beta chains were all obtained from the same sample, sequenced in a study of CD8+CD57+ T cells in acquired aplastic anemia. Using genomic DNA as the template, TCR beta VDJ and CDR3 profiling was carried out. TCRdb redid the calling of the reads with MiXCR, one entry per CDR3 protein. The table shows roughly 420,000 distinct CDR3 sequences, with roughly 64% occurring only once. The sample comprised sorted CD4+, CD8+, or CD8+CD57+ T cells (not recorded which) from PBMCs. All receptors come from a human donor in good health, serving as a control.

To note about this clonotype: The junction shows a germline mismatch at one end, possibly a read error. CDR3 region: CTSSTTRDTEAFF. DNA for the CDR3: TGTACCAGTAGTACCACGAGAGACACTGAAGCTTTCTTT. This rearrangement joins TRBV19 to TRBJ1-1; D gene unclear. CDR3 size: 13 residues. Germline values: CDR1 LNHDA, CDR2 SQIVND (reference sequence).

This chain joins TRBV7-3 and TRBJ2-5, with D possibly being TRBD2 (6 bases). The germline gives CDR1 SGHTA, CDR2 FQGTGA. With 6 bases removed from V and 9 bases from J, the gap between germline ends came to 23 bases. This CDR3 is 15 amino acids long. CDR3 DNA: TGTGCCAGCAGTGAATATGGAACGGGGGTAGTGCCCCAGTACTTC. Translation gives CASSEYGTGVVPQYF.

The gene calls are TRBV7-2 and TRBJ2-7; possibly TRBD1 for D (5 bases). The length of the CDR3 is 15 residues. Trimming took off 1 base at V and 2 bases at J, with 12 bases between the two ends. Germline V gene data show CDR1 as SGHTA and CDR2 as FQGNSA. This CDR3 is CASSLEGPRPYEQYF. For the CDR3, the DNA is TGTGCCAGCAGCTTAGAGGGGCCGAGGCCCTACGAGCAGTACTTC.

The gene calls are TRBV7-2 and TRBJ1-1; D is perhaps TRBD1 (6 bases). Deletions cut 8 bases from V and 11 bases from J, with 30 bases between. CDR3 length equals 16 residues. CDR1 SGHTA and CDR2 FQGNSA come from the germline V gene. The DNA for the CDR3 is TGTGCCAGCGGAAGAGGGGGAAGGGACAATGGCACGTTCGCTTTCTTT. Its protein product is CASGRGGRDNGTFAFF.

The chain couples TRBV7-2 to TRBJ2-6, with 8 nucleotides matching TRBD1. Looked up from germline, CDR1 is SGHTA and CDR2 is FQGNSA. Germline trimming cut 10 bases from V and 8 bases from J; bases unmatched to any gene: 13. The CDR3 runs 15 residues. The CDR3 coding sequence is TGTGCCATTAAAGAACAGGGGGATGTGACCAACGTCCTGACTTTC. Translation: CAIKEQGDVTNVLTF.

This chain connects TRBV5-5 to TRBJ1-5, with D hard to call. This CDR3 has 14 amino acids. V was clipped by 2 bases and J by 4 bases, with 10 bases between them. CDR1 is SGHKS and CDR2 is YYEKEE in the germline V gene (reference sequence). The CDR3 loop is CASSFGAGNQPQHF. The CDR3 DNA reads TGTGCCAGCAGCTTTGGCGCCGGGAATCAGCCCCAGCATTTT.

The gene calls are TRBV7-2 and TRBJ1-6; TRBD1 is a possible D gene (6 bases). The ends were cut back, 1 base at V and 9 bases at J, with 10 bases in the middle. This CDR3 has 14 residues. CDR1 and CDR2 from the germline V gene are SGHTA and FQGNSA. This chain's CDR3 is CASSLEDSGSPLHF. In DNA form, the CDR3 reads TGTGCCAGCAGCTTAGAGGACAGTGGTTCACCCCTCCACTTT.

The sample holds many counts of this clonotype. This chain uses TRBV20-1 with TRBJ2-1; a weak D match, TRBD1 (5 bases). Trimming cost V 2 bases and J 2 bases, with 10 bases left between them. The length of the CDR3 is 14 residues. Germline loops: CDR1 DFQATT, CDR2 SNEGSKA (reference sequence). The DNA of the CDR3 is TGCAGTGCTAGACAGGGCCTGACCTACAATGAGCAGTTCTTC. Translation: CSARQGLTYNEQFF.

The V call is TRBV20-1, the J call TRBJ2-7; TRBD2 matches 7 bases. Per germline, CDR1 DFQATT and CDR2 SNEGSKA (reference sequence). The ends lost 6 bases at V and 7 bases at J; junction bases unmatched: 9. There are 12 residues in the CDR3. CDR3 sequence reads: CSASTSLGEQYF. For the CDR3, the DNA is TGCAGTGCCTCGACTAGCCTCGGAGAGCAGTACTTC.

This clonotype occurred many times. This chain links TRBV19 with TRBJ2-2; unclear D gene. V gave up 4 bases and J gave up 5 bases, with 8 bases separating them. The CDR3 covers 13 residues. Germline values: CDR1 LNHDA, CDR2 SQIVND (reference sequence). In DNA, the CDR3 is TGTGCCAGTAGTAGTGTGGCGACCGGGGAGCTGTTTTTT. Its translation is CASSSVATGELFF. Looking up the rest from reference TRBV19 and TRBJ2-2 gives the full variable domain: DGGITQSPKYLFRKEGQNVTLSCEQNLNHDAMYWYRQDPGQGLRLIYYSQIVNDFQKGDIAEGYSVSREKKESFPLTVTSAQKNPTAFYLCASSSVATGELFFGEGSRLTVL.

As to this clonotype: The junction differs from germline at one of its ends, possibly a read error. The chain has TRBV7-2 and TRBJ2-7, with D perhaps matching TRBD1 (5 bases). The CDR3 loop spans 13 amino acids. The germline V gene has CDR1 SGHTA and CDR2 FQGNSA. CDR3 sequence (DNA): TGTGCCAGCAACCTTCCAGGGTCGCACGAGAAGTACTTC. Residues: CASNLPGSHEKYF.

The V call is TRBV9, the J call TRBJ1-4; 8 positions agree with TRBD1. V was clipped by 4 bases and J by 8 bases; unmatched bases: 4. This CDR3 spans 13 amino acids. Per the germline V gene, CDR1 is SGDLS and CDR2 is YYNGEE. For the CDR3, the DNA is TGTGCCAGCAGCCAGACAGGGGAGGAAAAACTGTTTTTT. Its protein is CASSQTGEEKLFF.

This chain uses TRBV7-9 with TRBJ2-3; perhaps TRBD2 as D (6 bases). V shed 4 bases and J shed 6 bases, with 26 bases lying between them. The CDR3 sequence is 18 residues long. The V gene's germline CDR1 is SEHNR and CDR2 FQNEAQ (reference sequence). CDR3: CASSSLGRSTSSTDTQYF. DNA of the CDR3: TGTGCCAGCAGCTCCCTGGGGAGGTCCACGAGCAGTACTGATACGCAGTATTTT.

V and J are TRBV7-2 and TRBJ1-3; no definite D call. Trimming shortened V by 5 bases and J by 9 bases, and 14 bases separated the two germline ends. Looked up from germline, CDR1 is SGHTA and CDR2 is FQGNSA. The CDR3 is 13 amino acids. CDR3 residues: CASSPSSGITIYF. CDR3 bases: TGTGCCAGCAGCCCTAGCTCTGGTATCACCATATATTTT.

The chain joins TRBV7-9 to TRBJ1-6, with D uncertain. Trimming removed 3 bases at V and 9 bases at J, with 6 bases between. The CDR3 extends over 12 amino acids. Germline CDR1 is SEHNR and CDR2 is FQNEAQ (reference sequence). Here the CDR3 reads CASSLPRSPLHF. Here the CDR3 DNA reads TGTGCCAGCAGCTTGCCCCGTTCACCCCTCCACTTT.

J is TRBJ1-1 and V is TRBV5-4, with D tentatively TRBD1 (6 bases). The V and J ends lost 4 bases and 8 bases respectively, with 12 bases between them. CDR3 length equals 12 residues. Germline CDR1 and CDR2: SGHNT and YYREEE (reference sequence). This CDR3 reads CASSQRTAEAFF. Here the CDR3 DNA reads TGTGCCAGCAGCCAGAGGACAGCAGAAGCTTTCTTT.

V usage is TRBV20-1 and J usage is TRBJ2-5; 10 nucleotides align to TRBD1. Germline V gene lookup returns CDR1 DFQATT and CDR2 SNEGSKA (reference sequence). This CDR3 is built from 14 residues. V dropped 5 bases and J dropped 4; count of bases not matched to a gene: 7. CDR3: CSAGGQGLGETQYF. The CDR3 bases are TGCAGTGCTGGGGGACAGGGGTTAGGAGAGACCCAGTACTTC.

Worth noting for this clonotype: A much larger clone sits a single nucleotide away, making a read error possible. This chain uses TRBV5-1 with TRBJ2-1, with 15 bases lining up with TRBD2. The J call could be wrong; TRBJ2-7 is a better fit for the DNA end. The CDR3 extends over 15 amino acids. Germline V lookup: CDR1 SGHRS, CDR2 YFSETQ. This CDR3 is CASSFGTSGGYEQYF. Written as DNA, the CDR3 is TGCGCCAGCAGCTTCGGGACTAGCGGGGGGTATGAGCAGTACTTC.

This clonotype was picked up many times. The rearrangement links TRBV19 to TRBJ1-2; 7 bases fit TRBD1. Germline V CDR1 and CDR2: LNHDA, SQIVND (reference sequence). V was pared by 5 bases and J by 5 bases, with 8 bases of the junction left unmatched. This CDR3 is 14 amino acids long. DNA for the CDR3: TGTGCCAGTAGTGACCGACAGGGCAAATATGGCTACACCTTC. It specifies CASSDRQGKYGYTF.

In the case of this clonotype: The germline gene is not matched at one end of the junction; a read error may be the cause. The rearrangement joins TRBV7-9 to TRBJ1-2; D is uncertain. The CDR3 length is 14 residues. Germline V CDR1 and CDR2: SEHNR, FQNEAQ (reference sequence). CDR3 amino acids: CASSFEVPGNTKYF. The CDR3 DNA reads TGTGCCAGCAGCTTCGAGGTTCCTGGAAACACCAAATATTTC. Supplemented by reference TRBV7-9 and TRBJ1-2, the full variable domain reads DTGVSQNPRHKITKRGQNVTFRCDPISEHNRLYWYRQTLGQGPEFLTYFQNEAQLEKSRLLSDRFSAERPKGSFSTLEIQRTEQGDSAMYLCASSFEVPGNTKYFGSGTRLTVV.

The chain has TRBV5-1 and TRBJ1-1; D unclear. The CDR3 spans 14 residues. The V end lost 2 bases, the J end lost 3 bases, and 11 bases lay between the germline ends. CDR1 is SGHRS, CDR2 YFSETQ, per germline. Written as DNA, the CDR3 is TGCGCCAGCAGCTTAGGACTTGCGGACACTGAAGCTTTCTTT. This translates into CASSLGLADTEAFF.

This clonotype was detected ten times or more. The V gene is TRBV6-6, the J gene TRBJ1-5; D is unresolved. This CDR3 has 12 residues. Germline CDR1 MNHNY, CDR2 SVGAGI (reference sequence). Trimming removed 7 bases from V and 6 bases from J, with 10 bases in between. As DNA, the CDR3 is TGTGCCAGCACCCAGGATGCTCAGCCCCAGCATTTT. It encodes CASTQDAQPQHF.

This clonotype was recorded only once. The chain recombines TRBV7-2 with TRBJ1-2; the match to TRBD1 covers 7 bases. The CDR3 consists of 14 residues. Germline V gene lookup returns CDR1 SGHTA and CDR2 FQGNSA. V shed 5 bases, J shed 5 bases, and the junction held 8 bases outside the gene matches. CDR3 DNA sequence: TGTGCCAGCAGCGGAGCCACAGGGGCGTATGGCTACACCTTC. Protein product: CASSGATGAYGYTF.

Comment on this clonotype: It is likely a read error, because the conserved phenylalanine at the end of the CDR3 is missing. The limits of the CDR3 on the DNA are not certain, so only TCRdb's listed CDR3 is given. V usage is TRBV2 and J usage is TRBJ2-2; the table's D call, TRBD2, has no DNA check behind it. The CDR3 is 15 amino acids in total, end residues counted. CDR1 is SNHLY, CDR2 FYNNEI, per germline. The CDR3 reads CASRRQGGNTGDPFV.